The subject of this entry is one T cell receptor (beta chain). Within the sample, other DNA sequences also encode this same CDR3. These data come from a study of shared clonotypes between healthy human individuals. This table comes from immunoSEQ multiplex PCR, and its TCRdb copy is limited to in-frame clones, with some not included. The sample carries 650,000 to 700,000 clones, around 91% recorded once. Germline CDR1 is SEHNR and CDR2 is FQNEAQ (reference sequence). Trimming removed 1 base at V and 3 bases at J, with 7 bases between. CDR3 length: 13 residues. The sequenced sample was memory CD8+ T cells from PBMCs. Subset noted: CD45RO+ cells pooled with CCR7-negative TemRA cells. The TCR was taken from a man between 18 and 35 years old in good health. Some clones in this sample may be carry-over from other donors' samples. The chain recombines TRBV7-9 with TRBJ2-7; D remains unclear. The CDR3 region is CASSLGVSYEQYF. The CDR3 bases are TGTGCCAGCAGCTTAGGAGTGAGCTACGAGCAGTACTTC.